This TCR beta chain is drawn from a study of blood T cell repertoires in COVID-19. Participants, roughly 18 to 100 years old, spanned more than 20 US areas. Researchers sorted participants into cohorts using their self-reported clinical history. Germline V gene lookup returns CDR1 LNHNV and CDR2 YYDKDF (reference sequence). The CDR3 spans 15 residues. The V gene lost 0 bases and the J gene lost 4 bases, with 12 bases spanning the gap. Original data processing: From reference gene primer amplification, estimates of nucleated cell counts were derived. The protocol was immunoSEQ multiplex PCR, while the TCRdb copy is restricted to in-frame clones and leaves out a portion. The DNA was the basis for D and trimming; V, J and clone size are from that table. The sample lists around 290,000 clones; 89% were seen once.

The chain combines TRBV15 with TRBJ1-2, with D possibly being TRBD1 (6 bases). The sample was PBMCs or T cells enriched from blood (not recorded which). The clonotype originates from a middle-aged woman who had recovered from COVID-19. The CDR3 spells CATSRDLGAAYGYTF. As DNA, the CDR3 is TGTGCCACCAGCAGAGATCTGGGGGCAGCCTATGGCTACACCTTC.